The sequence of this T cell receptor (beta chain) was determined in a study of cytomegalovirus exposure and HLA in healthy donors. The primer mix had 60 Vbeta and 13 Jbeta primers. Profiling relied on immunoSEQ multiplex PCR, and the TCRdb table lists in-frame clones only, not all of them. The table has 250,000 to 300,000 clones, around 90% seen once. General study findings and limits: Researchers had no immune exposure information except CMV serostatus available. Diagnosis of cytomegalovirus status made by the classifier reportedly showed high specificity and sensitivity. According to the study, 160 or so TCR beta chains were cytomegalovirus-associated.

This CDR3 is 10 amino acids long. The trim removed 5 bases at V and 9 bases at J, leaving 1 base unmatched. Looked up from germline, CDR1 is GTSNPN and CDR2 is SVGIG (reference sequence). Comments on this clone: Its target is unknown.

Nominal health characterized the donors when sampled, though unrecorded immune exposures were likely. The chain carries TRBV30 and TRBJ2-1; TRBD2 aligns across 7 bases. Sequences were obtained from PBMCs. The TCR comes from a girl aged 2 to 9 in good health and CMV-seronegative. The CDR3 DNA reads TGTGCCTGGGTAGCGGGTGAGCAGTTCTTC. This gives the protein CAWVAGEQFF. Supplemented by reference TRBV30 and TRBJ2-1, the full variable domain reads SQTIHQWPATLVQPVGSPLSLECTVEGTSNPNLYWYRQAAGRGLQLLFYSVGIGQISSEVPQNLSASRPQDRQFILSSKKLLLSDSGFYLCAWVAGEQFFGPGTRLTVL.